A single sample is the source of the 7 T cell receptor beta chains below, sequenced in a study of metastatic and nonmetastatic thyroid tumors. Every patient was untreated before thyroid surgery. TCRdb re-called the PCR reads via MiXCR. The sample yields fewer than 55,000 clones, around 17% seen once. Sequencing used blood. These receptors came from a female donor with papillary thyroid cancer or a benign thyroid nodule (not recorded which). Some clones in this sample may be carry-over from other donors' samples.

This clone was observed many times. CDR3 nucleotides: TGTGCCAGCAGCTGGGGACTAGCGGGGGGGAGGGAGCAGTACTTC. Translating gives CASSWGLAGGREQYF. V usage is TRBV7-2 and J usage is TRBJ2-7; TRBD2 matches 16 bases. The germline V gene encodes CDR1 SGHTA and CDR2 FQGNSA. The CDR3 has 15 amino acids. Unmatched junction bases numbered 4, after V lost 4 bases and J lost 7 bases. The full variable domain, its missing parts supplied by reference TRBV7-2 and TRBJ2-7, is GAGVSQSPSNKVTEKGKDVELRCDPISGHTALYWYRQSLGQGLEFLIYFQGNSAPDKSGLPSDRFSAERTGGSVSTLTIQRTQQEDSAVYLCASSWGLAGGREQYFGPGTRLTVT.

This clone was detected ten times or more. The chain joins TRBV3-1 to TRBJ2-3; the D gene is possibly TRBD1 (6 bases). Germline V gene lookup returns CDR1 LGHDT and CDR2 YNNKEL (reference sequence). The germline V and J ends were trimmed by 4 bases and 6 bases, with 8 bases remaining between them. The CDR3 totals 12 residues. CDR3 sequence: CASSPQGDTQYF. Here the CDR3 DNA reads TGTGCCAGCAGCCCCCAGGGGGATACGCAGTATTTT.

The rearrangement joins TRBV19 to TRBJ1-2; 12 nucleotides align to TRBD1. The CDR3 totals 14 residues. Germline CDR1 LNHDA, CDR2 SQIVND (reference sequence). J was trimmed by 7 bases and V by 5 bases; bases with no gene match: 5. CDR3 protein: CASSSGTGGVGYTF. The CDR3 DNA follows: TGTGCCAGTAGTTCCGGGACAGGGGGCGTTGGCTACACCTTC.

The sample holds many counts of this clone. The chain uses TRBV6-6 and TRBJ2-3; no firm D call. The length of the CDR3 is 15 residues. Germline V gene sequence: CDR1 MNHNY, CDR2 SVGAGI (reference sequence). V was clipped by 4 bases and J by 1 base, with 12 bases between them. The CDR3, as DNA: TGTGCCAGCAGTTCCTCCCTTGGTGGCACAGATACGCAGTATTTT. It is translated as CASSSSLGGTDTQYF.

On this clone itself: A much larger clonotype is one base distant, so this may be a read error. The chain uses TRBV20-1 and TRBJ2-7; TRBD2 matches 9 bases. Trimming removed 8 bases from V and 2 bases from J; junction bases left unmatched: 7. This CDR3 region has 13 residues. Germline loops: CDR1 DFQATT, CDR2 SNEGSKA (reference sequence). The CDR3 sequence: CSPLAGGTYEQYF. Written as DNA, the CDR3 is TGCAGTCCCTTGGCGGGAGGGACCTACGAGCAGTACTTC.

The table lists this clone with many counts. This chain links TRBV5-1 with TRBJ2-7, with 7 bases fitting TRBD1. The CDR3 is made up of 14 amino acids. Trimming cost V 3 bases and J 2 bases; bases outside gene matches: 5. Germline V gene sequence: CDR1 SGHRS, CDR2 YFSETQ. In nucleotides, the CDR3 is TGCGCCAGCAGCTCGGACAGGTCCCCCTACGAGCAGTACTTC. Translated, it gives CASSSDRSPYEQYF.

In its sample, this clone was seen many times. The genes are TRBV20-1 and TRBJ2-7; no firm D call. This CDR3 is 14 amino acids long. Trimming shortened V by 1 base and J by 7 bases, and 17 bases separated the two germline ends. Germline loops: CDR1 DFQATT, CDR2 SNEGSKA (reference sequence). The CDR3 DNA reads TGCAGTGCTAGAGTGAGCCCTTCCTACGCTGAGCAGTACTTC. Translated: CSARVSPSYAEQYF.